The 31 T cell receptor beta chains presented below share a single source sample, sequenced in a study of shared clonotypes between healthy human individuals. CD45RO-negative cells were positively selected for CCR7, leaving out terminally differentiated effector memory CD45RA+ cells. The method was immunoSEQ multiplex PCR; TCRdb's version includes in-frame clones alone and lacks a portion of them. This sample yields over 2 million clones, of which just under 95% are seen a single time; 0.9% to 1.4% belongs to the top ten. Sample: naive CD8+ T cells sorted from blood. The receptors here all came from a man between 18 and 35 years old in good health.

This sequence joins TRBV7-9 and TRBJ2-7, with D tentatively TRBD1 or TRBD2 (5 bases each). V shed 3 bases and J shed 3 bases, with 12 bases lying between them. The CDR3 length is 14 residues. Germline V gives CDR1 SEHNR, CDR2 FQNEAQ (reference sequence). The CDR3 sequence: CASSLGRGDYEQYF. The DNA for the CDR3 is TGTGCCAGCAGCTTGGGTCGGGGCGACTACGAGCAGTACTTC.

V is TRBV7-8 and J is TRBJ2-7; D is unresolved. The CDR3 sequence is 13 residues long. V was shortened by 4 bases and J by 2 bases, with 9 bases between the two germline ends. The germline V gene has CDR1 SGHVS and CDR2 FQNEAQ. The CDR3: CASSWQVTYEQYF. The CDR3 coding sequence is TGTGCCAGCAGCTGGCAGGTTACCTACGAGCAGTACTTC.

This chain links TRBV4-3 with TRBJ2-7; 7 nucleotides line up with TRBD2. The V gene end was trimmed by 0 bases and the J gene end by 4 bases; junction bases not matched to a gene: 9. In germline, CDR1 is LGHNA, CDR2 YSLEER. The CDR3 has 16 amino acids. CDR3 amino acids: CASSQEPLAEVYEQYF. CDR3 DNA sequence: TGCGCCAGCAGCCAAGAGCCCCTAGCGGAGGTTTACGAGCAGTACTTC.

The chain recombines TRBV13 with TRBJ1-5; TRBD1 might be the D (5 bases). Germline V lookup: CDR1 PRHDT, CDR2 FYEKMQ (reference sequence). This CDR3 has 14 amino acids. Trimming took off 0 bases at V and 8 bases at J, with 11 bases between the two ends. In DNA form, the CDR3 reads TGTGCCAGCAGCTTAGGGCAGGGAGGGGAGCCCCAGCATTTT. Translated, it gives CASSLGQGGEPQHF.

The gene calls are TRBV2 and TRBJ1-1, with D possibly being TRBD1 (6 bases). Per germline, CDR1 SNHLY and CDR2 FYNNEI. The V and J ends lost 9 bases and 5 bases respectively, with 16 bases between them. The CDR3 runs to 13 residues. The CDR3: CARDQGSRTEAFF. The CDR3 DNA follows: TGTGCCAGAGACCAGGGGTCCAGAACTGAAGCTTTCTTT.

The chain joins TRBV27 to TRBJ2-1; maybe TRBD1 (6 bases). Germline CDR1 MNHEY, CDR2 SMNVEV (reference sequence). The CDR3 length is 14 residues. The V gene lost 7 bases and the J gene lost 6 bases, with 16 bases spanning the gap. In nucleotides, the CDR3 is TGTGCCAGCATAGGGGACACCTCCCCCAATGAGCAGTTCTTC. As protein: CASIGDTSPNEQFF.

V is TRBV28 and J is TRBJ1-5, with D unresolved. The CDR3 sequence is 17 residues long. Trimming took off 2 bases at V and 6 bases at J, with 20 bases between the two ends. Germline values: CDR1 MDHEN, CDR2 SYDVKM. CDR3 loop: CASSLSIFEKGIQPQHF. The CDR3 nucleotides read TGTGCCAGCAGTTTAAGTATCTTCGAGAAAGGGATTCAGCCCCAGCATTTT.

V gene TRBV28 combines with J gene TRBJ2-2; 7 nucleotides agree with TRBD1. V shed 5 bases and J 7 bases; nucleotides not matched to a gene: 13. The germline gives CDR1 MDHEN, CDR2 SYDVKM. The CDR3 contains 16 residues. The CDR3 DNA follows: TGTGCCAGCAGTACTACAGGGGAATTCAGCTACGGGGAGCTGTTTTTT. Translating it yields CASSTTGEFSYGELFF.

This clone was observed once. CDR3 amino acids: CASSLEGINEKLFF. CDR3 coding DNA: TGTGCCAGCAGCTTGGAGGGGATTAATGAAAAACTGTTTTTT. This chain uses TRBV5-4 with TRBJ1-4; possibly TRBD1 for D (5 bases). Germline V gene lookup returns CDR1 SGHNT and CDR2 YYREEE (reference sequence). The CDR3 is made up of 14 amino acids. V was trimmed by 0 bases and J by 4 bases, leaving 7 bases between them.

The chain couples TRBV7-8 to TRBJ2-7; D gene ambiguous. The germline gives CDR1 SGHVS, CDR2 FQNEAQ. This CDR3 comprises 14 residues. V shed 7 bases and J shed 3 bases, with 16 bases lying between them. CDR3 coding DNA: TGTGCCAGCAACCCCGGCAGCCCGCACTACGAGCAGTACTTC. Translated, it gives CASNPGSPHYEQYF.

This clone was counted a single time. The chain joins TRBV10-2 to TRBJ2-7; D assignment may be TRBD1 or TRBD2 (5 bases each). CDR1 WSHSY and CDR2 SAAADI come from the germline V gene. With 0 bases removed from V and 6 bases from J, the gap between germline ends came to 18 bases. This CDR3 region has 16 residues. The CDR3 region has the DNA TGCGCCAGCAGTGAGTCGGTAGGGACCCTTGGCGGCGAGCAGTACTTC. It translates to CASSESVGTLGGEQYF.

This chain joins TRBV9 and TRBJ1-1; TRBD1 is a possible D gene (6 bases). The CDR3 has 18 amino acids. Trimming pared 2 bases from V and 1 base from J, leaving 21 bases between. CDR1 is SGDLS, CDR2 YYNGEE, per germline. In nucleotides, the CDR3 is TGTGCCAGCAGCGTCCGACCCGTATGGACAGCCCCGAACACTGAAGCTTTCTTT. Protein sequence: CASSVRPVWTAPNTEAFF.

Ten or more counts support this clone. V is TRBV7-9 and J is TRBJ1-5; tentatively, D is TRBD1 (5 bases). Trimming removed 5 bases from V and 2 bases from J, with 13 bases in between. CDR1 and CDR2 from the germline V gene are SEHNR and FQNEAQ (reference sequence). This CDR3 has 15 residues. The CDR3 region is CASSPKGPGNQPQHF. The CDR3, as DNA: TGTGCCAGCAGCCCCAAGGGGCCGGGCAATCAGCCCCAGCATTTT.

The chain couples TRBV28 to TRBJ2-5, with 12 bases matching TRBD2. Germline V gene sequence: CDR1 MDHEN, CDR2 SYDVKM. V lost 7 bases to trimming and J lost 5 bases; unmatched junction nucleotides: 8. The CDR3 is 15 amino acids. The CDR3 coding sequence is TGTGCCAGCACTCGACTAGCGGGGGCGGGGGAGACCCAGTACTTC. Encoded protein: CASTRLAGAGETQYF.

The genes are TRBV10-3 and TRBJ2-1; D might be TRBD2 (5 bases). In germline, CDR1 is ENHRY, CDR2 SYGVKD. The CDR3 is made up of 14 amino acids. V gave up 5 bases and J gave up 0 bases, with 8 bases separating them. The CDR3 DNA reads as TGTGCCATCAGTAGCGGAGACTCCTACAATGAGCAGTTCTTC. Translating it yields CAISSGDSYNEQFF.

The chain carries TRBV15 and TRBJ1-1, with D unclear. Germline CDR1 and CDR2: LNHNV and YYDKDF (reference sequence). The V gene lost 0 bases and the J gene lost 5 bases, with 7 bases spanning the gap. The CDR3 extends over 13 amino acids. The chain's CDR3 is CATSRDMGTEAFF. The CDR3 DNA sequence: TGTGCCACCAGCAGAGATATGGGAACTGAAGCTTTCTTT.

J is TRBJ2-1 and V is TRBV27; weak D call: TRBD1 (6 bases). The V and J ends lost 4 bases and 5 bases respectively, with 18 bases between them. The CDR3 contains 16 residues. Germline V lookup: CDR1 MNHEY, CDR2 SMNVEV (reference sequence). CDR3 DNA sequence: TGTGCCAGCAGTTCTAAGGGGGTAGTTGGGGACAATGAGCAGTTCTTC. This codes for CASSSKGVVGDNEQFF.

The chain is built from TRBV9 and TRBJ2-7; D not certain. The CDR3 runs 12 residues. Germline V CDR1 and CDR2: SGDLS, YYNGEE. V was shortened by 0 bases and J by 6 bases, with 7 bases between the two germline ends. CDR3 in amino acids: CASSVGGFEQYF. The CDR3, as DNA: TGTGCCAGCAGCGTAGGGGGTTTCGAGCAGTACTTC.

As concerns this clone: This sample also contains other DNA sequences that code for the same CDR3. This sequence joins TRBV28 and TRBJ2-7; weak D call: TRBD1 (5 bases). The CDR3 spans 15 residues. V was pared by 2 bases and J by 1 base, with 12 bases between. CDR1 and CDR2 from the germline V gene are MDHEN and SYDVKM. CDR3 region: CASSLRGGPSYEQYF. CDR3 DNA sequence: TGTGCCAGCAGTTTAAGGGGCGGCCCTTCCTACGAGCAGTACTTC.

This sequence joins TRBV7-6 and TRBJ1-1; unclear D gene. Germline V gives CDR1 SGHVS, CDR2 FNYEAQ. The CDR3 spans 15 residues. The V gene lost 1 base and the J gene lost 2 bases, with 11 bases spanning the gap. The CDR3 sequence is CASSLGGNGNTEAFF. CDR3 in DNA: TGTGCCAGCAGCTTAGGAGGGAATGGTAACACTGAAGCTTTCTTT.

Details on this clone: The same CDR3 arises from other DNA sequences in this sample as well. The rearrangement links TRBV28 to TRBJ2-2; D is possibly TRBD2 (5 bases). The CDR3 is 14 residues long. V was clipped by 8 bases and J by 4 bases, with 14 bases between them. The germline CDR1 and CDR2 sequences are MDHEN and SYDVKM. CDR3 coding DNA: TGTGCCAGCTCCCTGGCGGGCGGCACCGGGGAGCTGTTTTTT. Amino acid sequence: CASSLAGGTGELFF. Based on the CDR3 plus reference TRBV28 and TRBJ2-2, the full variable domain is DVKVTQSSRYLVKRTGEKVFLECVQDMDHENMFWYRQDPGLGLRLIYFSYDVKMKEKGDIPEGYSVSREKKERFSLILESASTNQTSMYLCASSLAGGTGELFFGEGSRLTVL.

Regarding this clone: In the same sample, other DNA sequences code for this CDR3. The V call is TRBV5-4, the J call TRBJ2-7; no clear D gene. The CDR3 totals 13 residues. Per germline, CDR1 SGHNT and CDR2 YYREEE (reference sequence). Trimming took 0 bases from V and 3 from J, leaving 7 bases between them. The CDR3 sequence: CASSLGGNYEQYF. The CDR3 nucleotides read TGTGCCAGCAGCTTGGGGGGAAACTACGAGCAGTACTTC. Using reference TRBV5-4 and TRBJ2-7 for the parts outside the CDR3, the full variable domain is ETGVTQSPTHLIKTRGQQVTLRCSSQSGHNTVSWYQQALGQGPQFIFQYYREEENGRGNFPPRFSGLQFPNYSSELNVNALELDDSALYLCASSLGGNYEQYFGPGTRLTVT.

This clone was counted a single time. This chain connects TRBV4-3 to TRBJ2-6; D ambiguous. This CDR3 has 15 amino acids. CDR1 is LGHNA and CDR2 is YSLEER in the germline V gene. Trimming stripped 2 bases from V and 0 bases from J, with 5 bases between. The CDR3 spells CASSQQASGANVLTF. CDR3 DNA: TGCGCCAGCAGCCAACAGGCCTCTGGGGCCAACGTCCTGACTTTC.

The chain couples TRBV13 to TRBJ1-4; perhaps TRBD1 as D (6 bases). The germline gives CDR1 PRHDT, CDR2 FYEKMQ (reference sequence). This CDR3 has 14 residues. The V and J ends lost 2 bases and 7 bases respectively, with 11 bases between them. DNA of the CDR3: TGTGCCAGCAGCTTAAGGGGGGCGCCTGAAAAACTGTTTTTT. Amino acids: CASSLRGAPEKLFF.

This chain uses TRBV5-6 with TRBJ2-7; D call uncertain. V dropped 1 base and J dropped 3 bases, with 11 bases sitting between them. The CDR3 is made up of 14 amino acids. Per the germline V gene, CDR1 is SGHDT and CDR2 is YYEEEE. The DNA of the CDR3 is TGTGCCAGCAGCTTGCTCATGAAAAACTACGAGCAGTACTTC. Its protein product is CASSLLMKNYEQYF.

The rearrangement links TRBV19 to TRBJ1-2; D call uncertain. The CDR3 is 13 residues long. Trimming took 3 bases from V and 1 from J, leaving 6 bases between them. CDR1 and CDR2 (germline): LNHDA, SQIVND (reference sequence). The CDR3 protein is CASSIFHNYGYTF. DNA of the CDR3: TGTGCCAGTAGTATCTTCCATAACTATGGCTACACCTTC.

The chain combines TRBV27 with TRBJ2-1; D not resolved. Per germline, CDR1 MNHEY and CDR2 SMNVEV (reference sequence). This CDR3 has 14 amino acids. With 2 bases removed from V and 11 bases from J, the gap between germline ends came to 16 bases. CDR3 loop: CASSLHHGGRQQFF. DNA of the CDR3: TGTGCCAGCAGTTTACACCACGGTGGCCGACAGCAGTTCTTC.

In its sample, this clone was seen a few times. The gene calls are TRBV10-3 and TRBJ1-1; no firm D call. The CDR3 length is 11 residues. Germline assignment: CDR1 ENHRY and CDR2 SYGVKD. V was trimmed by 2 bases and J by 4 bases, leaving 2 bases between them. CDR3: CAISEGTEAFF. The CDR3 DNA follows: TGTGCCATCAGTGAGGGCACTGAAGCTTTCTTT.

The CDR3 coding sequence is TGTGCCTCCCGGGACAGGATTTCATATGGCTACACCTTC. Translation gives CASRDRISYGYTF. The chain combines TRBV30 with TRBJ1-2, with 8 bases that match TRBD1. Germline CDR1 is GTSNPN and CDR2 is SVGIG (reference sequence). The V gene end was trimmed by 7 bases and the J gene end by 5 bases; junction bases not matched to a gene: 9. CDR3 length equals 13 residues.

This CDR3 reads CASSFSSDSYNEQFF. The CDR3 DNA sequence: TGTGCCAGCAGTTTTAGCTCGGACTCCTACAATGAGCAGTTCTTC. The genes are TRBV27 and TRBJ2-1; D is unclear. This CDR3 spans 15 amino acids. The germline V gene has CDR1 MNHEY and CDR2 SMNVEV (reference sequence). The ends were cut back, 3 bases at V and 0 bases at J, with 9 bases in the middle.

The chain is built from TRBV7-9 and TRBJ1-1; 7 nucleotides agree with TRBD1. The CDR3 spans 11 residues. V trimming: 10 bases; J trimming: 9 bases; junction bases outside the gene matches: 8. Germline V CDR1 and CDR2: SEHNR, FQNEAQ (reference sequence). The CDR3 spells CATVRGVKAFF. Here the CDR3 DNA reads TGTGCCACCGTCAGGGGGGTGAAAGCTTTCTTT.